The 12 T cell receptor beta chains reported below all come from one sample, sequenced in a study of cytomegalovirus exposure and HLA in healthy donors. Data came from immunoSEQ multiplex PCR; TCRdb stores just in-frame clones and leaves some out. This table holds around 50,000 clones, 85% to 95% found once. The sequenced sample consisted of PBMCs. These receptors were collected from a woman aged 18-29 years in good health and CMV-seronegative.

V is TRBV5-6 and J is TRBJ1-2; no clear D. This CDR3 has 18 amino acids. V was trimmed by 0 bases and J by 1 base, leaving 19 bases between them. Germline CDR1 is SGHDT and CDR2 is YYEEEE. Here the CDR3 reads CASSLGETRRTNNYGYTF. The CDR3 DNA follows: TGTGCCAGCAGCTTGGGGGAGACAAGAAGGACGAATAACTATGGCTACACCTTC.

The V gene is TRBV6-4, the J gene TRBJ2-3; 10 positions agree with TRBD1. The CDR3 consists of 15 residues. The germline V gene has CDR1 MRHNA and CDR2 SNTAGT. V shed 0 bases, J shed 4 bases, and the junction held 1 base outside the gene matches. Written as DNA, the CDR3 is TGTGCCAGCAGTGACTCGACAGGGGGCGCAGATACGCAGTATTTT. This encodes CASSDSTGGADTQYF.

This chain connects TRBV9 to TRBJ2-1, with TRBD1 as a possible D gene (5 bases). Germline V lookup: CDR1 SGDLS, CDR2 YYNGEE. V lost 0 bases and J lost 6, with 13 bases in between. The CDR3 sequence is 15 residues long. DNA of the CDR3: TGTGCCAGCAGCGTAGGAGCAGGGTTAGGCAATGAGCAGTTCTTC. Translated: CASSVGAGLGNEQFF.

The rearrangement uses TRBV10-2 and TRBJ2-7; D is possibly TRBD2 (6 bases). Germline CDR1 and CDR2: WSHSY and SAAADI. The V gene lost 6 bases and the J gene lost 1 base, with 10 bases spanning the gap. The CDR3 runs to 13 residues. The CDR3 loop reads CASSPGLSYEQYF. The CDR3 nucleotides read TGCGCCAGCAGCCCCGGACTATCCTACGAGCAGTACTTC.

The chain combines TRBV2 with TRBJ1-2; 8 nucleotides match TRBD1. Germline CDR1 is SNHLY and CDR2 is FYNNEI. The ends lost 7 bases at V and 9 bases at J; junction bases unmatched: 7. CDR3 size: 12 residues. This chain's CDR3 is CASTTGVDRYTF. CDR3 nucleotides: TGTGCCAGCACGACAGGGGTAGACCGCTACACCTTC.

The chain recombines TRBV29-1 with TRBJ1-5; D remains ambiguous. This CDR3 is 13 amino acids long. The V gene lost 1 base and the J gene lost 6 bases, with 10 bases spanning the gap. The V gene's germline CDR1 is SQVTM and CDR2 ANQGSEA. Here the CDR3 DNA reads TGCAGCGTTGAAGGTGAGGGATCTCAGCCCCAGCATTTT. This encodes CSVEGEGSQPQHF.

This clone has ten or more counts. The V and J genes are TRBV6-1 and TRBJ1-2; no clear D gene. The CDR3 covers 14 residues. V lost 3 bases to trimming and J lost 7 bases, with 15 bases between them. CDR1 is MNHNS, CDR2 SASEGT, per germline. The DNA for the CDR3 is TGTGCCAGCAGTGATGAGGGCGACTCTTCTGGCTACACCTTC. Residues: CASSDEGDSSGYTF.

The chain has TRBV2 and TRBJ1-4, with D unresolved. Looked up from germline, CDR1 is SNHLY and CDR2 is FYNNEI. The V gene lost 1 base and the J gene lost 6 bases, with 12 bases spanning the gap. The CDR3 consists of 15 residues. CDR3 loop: CASSEEEADHEKLFF. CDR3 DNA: TGTGCCAGCAGTGAAGAGGAGGCTGATCATGAAAAACTGTTTTTT.

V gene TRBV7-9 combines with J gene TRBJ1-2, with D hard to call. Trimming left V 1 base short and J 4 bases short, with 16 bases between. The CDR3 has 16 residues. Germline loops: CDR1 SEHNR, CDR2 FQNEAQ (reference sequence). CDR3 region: CASSLGYEGLGYGYTF. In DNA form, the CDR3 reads TGTGCCAGCAGCTTAGGTTACGAGGGATTGGGCTATGGCTACACCTTC.

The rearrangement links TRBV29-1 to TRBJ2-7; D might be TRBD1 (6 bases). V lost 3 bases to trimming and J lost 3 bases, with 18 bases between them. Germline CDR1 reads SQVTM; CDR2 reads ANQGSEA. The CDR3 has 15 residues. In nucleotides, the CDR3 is TGCAGCGTTGACCCTCCAGGAAGAGGGGGCTACGAGCAGTACTTC. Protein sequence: CSVDPPGRGGYEQYF.

The CDR3 is CASSLERGETQYF. CDR3 nucleotide sequence: TGTGCCAGCAGCTTAGAACGGGGAGAGACCCAGTACTTC. V usage is TRBV7-2 and J usage is TRBJ2-5; weak D call: TRBD2 (5 bases). Looked up from germline, CDR1 is SGHTA and CDR2 is FQGNSA. V lost 1 base, J lost 4 bases, and 7 bases lay in between. CDR3 length: 13 residues. Full variable domain (rest looked up from reference TRBV7-2 and TRBJ2-5): GAGVSQSPSNKVTEKGKDVELRCDPISGHTALYWYRQSLGQGLEFLIYFQGNSAPDKSGLPSDRFSAERTGGSVSTLTIQRTQQEDSAVYLCASSLERGETQYFGPGTRLLVL.

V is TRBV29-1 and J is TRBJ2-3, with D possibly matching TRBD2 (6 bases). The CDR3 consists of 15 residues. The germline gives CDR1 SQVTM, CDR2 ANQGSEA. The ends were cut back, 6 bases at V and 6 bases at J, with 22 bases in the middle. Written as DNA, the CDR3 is TGCAGCGTCCCCAGAGGAGGGCTAGCGCGGGATACGCAGTATTTT. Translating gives CSVPRGGLARDTQYF.